The clone carrying this T cell receptor (beta chain) was observed at least ten times. Time point meaning: newly diagnosed GD, antithyroid drugs for less than 3 months. Extracted PBMC RNA gave rise to the TCR library. The TCR beta library used iRepertoire HTBI primers with Arm-PCR amplification of CDR3. TCRdb called the multiplex PCR reads again in MiXCR, with one record for every CDR3 protein. The repertoire has around 400,000 distinct CDR3 sequences, less than 20% of them found once; the top ten carry about 20%. These data come from a study of regulatory T cells in long-lasting Graves disease. The germline gives CDR1 LGHDT, CDR2 YNNKEL (reference sequence). The CDR3 totals 11 residues. The V gene lost 3 bases and the J gene lost 10 bases, with 9 bases spanning the gap.

The chain links TRBV3-1 to TRBJ1-1, with a tentative D call TRBD1 (5 bases). The receptor's source is a female donor with Graves disease. Sequenced material: peripheral blood mononuclear cells (PBMCs), taken at new diagnosis, from a patient treated with antithyroid drugs. Here the CDR3 DNA reads TGTGCCAGCAGCCACAGCGGGGGAGCTTTCTTT. This translates into CASSHSGGAFF. The variable domain in full, with the rest retrieved from reference TRBV3-1 and TRBJ1-1, is DTAVSQTPKYLVTQMGNDKSIKCEQNLGHDTMYWYKQDSKKFLKIMFSYNNKELIINETVPNRFSPKSPDKAHLNLHINSLELGDSAVYFCASSHSGGAFFGQGTRLTVV.